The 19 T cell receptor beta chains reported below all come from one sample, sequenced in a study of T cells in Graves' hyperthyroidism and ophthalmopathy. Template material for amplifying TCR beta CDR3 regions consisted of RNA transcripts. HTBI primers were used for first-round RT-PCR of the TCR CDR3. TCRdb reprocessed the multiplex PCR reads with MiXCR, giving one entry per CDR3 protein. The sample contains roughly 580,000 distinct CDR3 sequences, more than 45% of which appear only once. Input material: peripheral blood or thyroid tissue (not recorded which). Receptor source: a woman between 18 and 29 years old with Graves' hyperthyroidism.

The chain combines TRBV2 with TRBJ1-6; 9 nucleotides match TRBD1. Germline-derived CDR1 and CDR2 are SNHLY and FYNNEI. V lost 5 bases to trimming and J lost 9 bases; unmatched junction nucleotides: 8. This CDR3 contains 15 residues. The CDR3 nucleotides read TGTGCCAGCAGTCTAGCTACAGGGGGCGGTTCACCCCTCCACTTT. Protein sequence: CASSLATGGGSPLHF.

CDR3 amino acids: CATSSGQGSSPLHF. The CDR3 nucleotides read TGTGCCACCAGCAGTGGACAGGGGAGTTCACCCCTCCACTTT. V is TRBV15 and J is TRBJ1-6; TRBD1 matches at 9 bases. The CDR3 contains 14 residues. Germline V gives CDR1 LNHNV, CDR2 YYDKDF (reference sequence). The J segment lost 9 bases and the V segment lost 3 bases, leaving 3 bases of the junction unmatched.

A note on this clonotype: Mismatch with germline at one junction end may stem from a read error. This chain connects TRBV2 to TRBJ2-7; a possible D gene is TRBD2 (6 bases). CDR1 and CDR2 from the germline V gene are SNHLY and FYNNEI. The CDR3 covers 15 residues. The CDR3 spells CASSPTPGSSYEHYF. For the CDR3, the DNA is TGTGCCAGCAGCCCGACGCCCGGGAGCTCCTACGAGCACTACTTC.

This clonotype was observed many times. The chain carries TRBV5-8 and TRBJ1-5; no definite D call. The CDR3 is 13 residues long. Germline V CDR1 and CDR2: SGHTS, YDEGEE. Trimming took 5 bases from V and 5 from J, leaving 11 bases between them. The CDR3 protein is CASSYGLDQPQHF. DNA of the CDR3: TGTGCCAGCAGTTACGGACTGGATCAGCCCCAGCATTTT. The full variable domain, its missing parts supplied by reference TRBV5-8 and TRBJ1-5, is EAGVTQSPTHLIKTRGQQATLRCSPISGHTSVYWYQQALGLGLQFLLWYDEGEERNRGNFPPRFSGRQFPNYSSELNVNALELEDSALYLCASSYGLDQPQHFGDGTRLSIL.

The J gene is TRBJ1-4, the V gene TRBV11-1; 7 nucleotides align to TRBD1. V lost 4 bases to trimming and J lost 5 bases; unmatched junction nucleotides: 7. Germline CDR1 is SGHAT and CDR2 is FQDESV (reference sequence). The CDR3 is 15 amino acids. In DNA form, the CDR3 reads TGTGCCAGCAGCTACTCCGGGACAGCGAATGAAAAACTGTTTTTT. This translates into CASSYSGTANEKLFF. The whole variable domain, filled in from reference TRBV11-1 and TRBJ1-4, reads EAEVAQSPRYKITEKSQAVAFWCDPISGHATLYWYRQILGQGPELLVQFQDESVVDDSQLPKDRFSAERLKGVDSTLKIQPAELGDSAMYLCASSYSGTANEKLFFGSGTQLSVL.

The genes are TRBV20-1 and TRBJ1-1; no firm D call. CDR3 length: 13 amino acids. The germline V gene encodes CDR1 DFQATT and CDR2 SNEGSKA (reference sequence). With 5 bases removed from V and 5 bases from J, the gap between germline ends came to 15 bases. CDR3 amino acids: CSAWERHRTEAFF. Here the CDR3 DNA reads TGCAGTGCTTGGGAACGGCATCGGACTGAAGCTTTCTTT.

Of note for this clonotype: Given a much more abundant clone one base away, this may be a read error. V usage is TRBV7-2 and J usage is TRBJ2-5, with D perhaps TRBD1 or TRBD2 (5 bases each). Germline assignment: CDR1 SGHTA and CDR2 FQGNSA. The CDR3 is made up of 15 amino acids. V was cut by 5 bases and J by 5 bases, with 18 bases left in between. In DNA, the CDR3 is TGTGCCAGCAGCCCTACATGGGGGTTGGAGGAGACCCAGTACTTC. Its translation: CASSPTWGLEETQYF.

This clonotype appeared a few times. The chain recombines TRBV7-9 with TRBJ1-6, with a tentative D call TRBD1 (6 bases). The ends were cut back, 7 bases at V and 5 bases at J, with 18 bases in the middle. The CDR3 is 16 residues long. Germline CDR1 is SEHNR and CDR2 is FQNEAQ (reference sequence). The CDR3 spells CASTNFRGGNNSPLHF. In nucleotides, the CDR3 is TGTGCCAGCACCAACTTTAGGGGGGGTAATAATTCACCCCTCCACTTT.

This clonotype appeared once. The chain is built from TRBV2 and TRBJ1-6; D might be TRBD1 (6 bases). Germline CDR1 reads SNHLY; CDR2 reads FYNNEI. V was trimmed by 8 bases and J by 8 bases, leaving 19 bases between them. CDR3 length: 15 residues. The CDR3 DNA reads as TGTGCCAGCGTTACCACCGGGACACTAGATTCACCCCTCCACTTT. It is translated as CASVTTGTLDSPLHF.

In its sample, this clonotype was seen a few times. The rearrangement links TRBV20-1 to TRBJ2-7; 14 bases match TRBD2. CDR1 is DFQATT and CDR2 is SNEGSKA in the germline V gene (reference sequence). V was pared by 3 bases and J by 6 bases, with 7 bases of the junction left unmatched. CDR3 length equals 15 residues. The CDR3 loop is CSARTGLAGAGEQYF. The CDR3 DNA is TGCAGTGCTAGGACGGGACTAGCGGGAGCTGGCGAGCAGTACTTC.

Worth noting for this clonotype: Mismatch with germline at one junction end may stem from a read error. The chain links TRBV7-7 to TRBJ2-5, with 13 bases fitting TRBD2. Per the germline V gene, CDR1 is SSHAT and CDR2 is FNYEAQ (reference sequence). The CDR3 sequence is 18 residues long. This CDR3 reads CASSAGLAGLSVSETQYF. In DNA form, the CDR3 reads TGTGCTAGCAGCGCGGGACTAGCGGGATTGTCGGTGTCGGAGACCCAGTACTTC.

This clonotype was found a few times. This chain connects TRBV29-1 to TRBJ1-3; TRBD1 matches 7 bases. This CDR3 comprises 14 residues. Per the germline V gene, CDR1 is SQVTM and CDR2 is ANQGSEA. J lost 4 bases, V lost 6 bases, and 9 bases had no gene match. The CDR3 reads CSVTRQGLGNTIYF. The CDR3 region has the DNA TGCAGCGTGACCCGACAGGGTCTCGGAAACACCATATATTTT.

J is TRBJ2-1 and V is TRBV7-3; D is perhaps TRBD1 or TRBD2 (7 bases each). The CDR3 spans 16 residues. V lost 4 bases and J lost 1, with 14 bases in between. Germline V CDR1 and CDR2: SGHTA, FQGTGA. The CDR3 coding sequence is TGTGCCAGCAGCTCAGCAGGGGGGGGTTCCTACAATGAGCAGTTCTTC. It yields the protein CASSSAGGGSYNEQFF. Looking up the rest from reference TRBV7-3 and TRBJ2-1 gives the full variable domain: GAGVSQTPSNKVTEKGKYVELRCDPISGHTALYWYRQSLGQGPEFLIYFQGTGAADDSGLPNDRFFAVRPEGSVSTLKIQRTERGDSAVYLCASSSAGGGSYNEQFFGPGTRLTVL.

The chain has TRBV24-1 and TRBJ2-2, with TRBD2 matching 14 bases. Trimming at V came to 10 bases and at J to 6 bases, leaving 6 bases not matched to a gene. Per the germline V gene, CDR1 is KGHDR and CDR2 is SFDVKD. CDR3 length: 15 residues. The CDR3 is CATGLAGVRSGELFF. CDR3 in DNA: TGTGCCACGGGACTAGCGGGAGTAAGGTCCGGGGAGCTGTTTTTT.

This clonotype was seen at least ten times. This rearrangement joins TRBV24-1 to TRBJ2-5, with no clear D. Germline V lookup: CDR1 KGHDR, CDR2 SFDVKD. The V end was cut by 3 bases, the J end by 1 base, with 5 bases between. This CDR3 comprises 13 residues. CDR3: CATSDGPQETQYF. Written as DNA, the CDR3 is TGTGCCACCAGTGATGGACCCCAAGAGACCCAGTACTTC.

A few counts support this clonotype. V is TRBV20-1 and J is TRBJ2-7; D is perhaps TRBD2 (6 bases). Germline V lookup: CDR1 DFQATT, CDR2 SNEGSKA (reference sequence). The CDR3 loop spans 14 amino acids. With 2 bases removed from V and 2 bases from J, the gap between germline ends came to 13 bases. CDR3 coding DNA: TGCAGTGCTAGACTGGAGGGTAATCCCTACGAGCAGTACTTC. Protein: CSARLEGNPYEQYF.

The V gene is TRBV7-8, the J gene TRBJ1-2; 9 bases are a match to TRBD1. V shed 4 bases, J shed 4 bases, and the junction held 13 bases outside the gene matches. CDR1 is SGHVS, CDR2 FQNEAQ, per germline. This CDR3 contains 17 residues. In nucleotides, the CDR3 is TGTGCCAGCAGCTCTCGCAAACCGGGACAGGGTGTCTATGGCTACACCTTC. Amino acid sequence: CASSSRKPGQGVYGYTF.

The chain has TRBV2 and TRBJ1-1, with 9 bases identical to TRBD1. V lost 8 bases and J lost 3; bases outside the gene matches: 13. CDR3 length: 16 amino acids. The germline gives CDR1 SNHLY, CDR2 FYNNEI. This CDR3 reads CASGTPTGGWHTEAFF. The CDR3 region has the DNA TGTGCCAGCGGTACACCAACAGGGGGCTGGCACACTGAAGCTTTCTTT.

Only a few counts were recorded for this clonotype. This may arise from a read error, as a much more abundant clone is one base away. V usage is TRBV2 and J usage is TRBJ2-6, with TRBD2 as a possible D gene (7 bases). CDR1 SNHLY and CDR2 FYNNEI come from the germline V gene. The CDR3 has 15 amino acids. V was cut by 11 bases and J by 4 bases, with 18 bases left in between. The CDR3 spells CARGRGAPGANVLTF. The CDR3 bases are TGTGCCCGTGGACGGGGGGCGCCCGGGGCCAACGTCCTGACTTTC.